The 28 T cell receptor beta chains presented below share a single source sample, sequenced in a study of cytomegalovirus exposure and HLA in healthy donors (TCRdb year 2017). The library was obtained by the immunoSEQ multiplex PCR assay. For the multiplex PCR, a mixture combining 60 forward primers for TCR Vbeta segments and 13 reverse primers for TCR Jbeta segments was used. TCRdb obtained this table from immuneACCESS and retained in-frame rearrangements with V and J assigned. These tables miss some clones; where compared with another copy, unresolved V genes account for less than half of the shortfall, and the remainder is unexplained. The sample's table lists a count of about 150,000 clones. The top ten constitute roughly 2% of the sample. The sequenced material came from PBMCs. These receptors were collected from a man aged 25 to 40 in good health and CMV-seronegative.

The rearrangement uses TRBV11-3 and TRBJ2-1, with 13 bases fitting TRBD2. Per germline, CDR1 SGHNT and CDR2 YENEEA. V trimming: 6 bases; J trimming: 8 bases; junction bases outside the gene matches: 4. This CDR3 comprises 14 residues. The DNA of the CDR3 is TGTGCCAGCAGGTGGACTAGCGGGAGCGATGAGCAGTTCTTC. Its protein product is CASRWTSGSDEQFF. Full variable domain (missing parts from reference TRBV11-3 and TRBJ2-1): EAGVVQSPRYKIIEKKQPVAFWCNPISGHNTLYWYLQNLGQGPELLIRYENEEAVDDSQLPKDRFSAERLKGVDSTLKIQPAELGDSAVYLCASRWTSGSDEQFFGPGTRLTVL.

The chain uses TRBV6-1 and TRBJ2-2; TRBD2 matches 7 bases. With 6 bases clipped from V and 6 bases from J, the junction kept 10 bases outside the gene matches. From germline, CDR1 is MNHNS and CDR2 SASEGT. The CDR3 sequence is 15 residues long. The DNA for the CDR3 is TGTGCCAGCAGACCGGGACTAATAAATCCCGGGGAGCTGTTTTTT. Residues: CASRPGLINPGELFF.

The chain carries TRBV5-5 and TRBJ2-3; 12 bases fit TRBD2. From germline, CDR1 is SGHKS and CDR2 YYEKEE (reference sequence). Trimming removed 5 bases from V and 6 bases from J; junction bases left unmatched: 10. This CDR3 has 16 amino acids. CDR3 sequence (DNA): TGTGCCAGCAGTTTTCGACTAGCGGGAGTTGGGGATACGCAGTATTTT. It codes for CASSFRLAGVGDTQYF.

This chain connects TRBV7-7 to TRBJ2-3, with D tentatively TRBD2 (5 bases). The CDR3 totals 14 residues. Germline V gene lookup returns CDR1 SSHAT and CDR2 FNYEAQ (reference sequence). V shed 6 bases and J shed 0 bases, with 10 bases lying between them. The chain's CDR3 is CASSGGLSTDTQYF. The DNA of the CDR3 is TGTGCCAGCAGTGGCGGGTTGAGCACAGATACGCAGTATTTT. The full variable domain, with the rest looked up from reference TRBV7-7 and TRBJ2-3, is GAGVSQSPRYKVTKRGQDVTLRCDPISSHATLYWYQQALGQGPEFLTYFNYEAQPDKSGLPSDRFSAERPEGSISTLTIQRTEQRDSAMYRCASSGGLSTDTQYFGPGTRLTVL.

The genes are TRBV7-9 and TRBJ2-7; D is unclear. The CDR3 spans 15 residues. V was clipped by 2 bases and J by 0 bases, with 11 bases between them. In germline, CDR1 is SEHNR, CDR2 FQNEAQ (reference sequence). The CDR3 region has the DNA TGTGCCAGCAGCTTATGGCAGGATACCTCCTACGAGCAGTACTTC. Encoded protein: CASSLWQDTSYEQYF. Combining the CDR3 with reference TRBV7-9 and TRBJ2-7 gives the whole variable domain DTGVSQNPRHKITKRGQNVTFRCDPISEHNRLYWYRQTLGQGPEFLTYFQNEAQLEKSRLLSDRFSAERPKGSFSTLEIQRTEQGDSAMYLCASSLWQDTSYEQYFGPGTRLTVT.

This sequence joins TRBV30 and TRBJ1-5, with 8 nucleotides matching TRBD1. V gave up 0 bases and J gave up 5 bases; unmatched junction bases: 0. The CDR3 runs 13 residues. In germline, CDR1 is GTSNPN, CDR2 SVGIG (reference sequence). CDR3 coding DNA: TGTGCCTGGAGTGTACAGGGGGATCAGCCCCAGCATTTT. This translates into CAWSVQGDQPQHF.

This chain uses TRBV5-1 with TRBJ2-1, with unresolved D. With 0 bases removed from V and 1 base from J, the gap between germline ends came to 8 bases. This CDR3 is built from 15 residues. Germline V CDR1 and CDR2: SGHRS, YFSETQ. The CDR3 is CASSLVAISYNEQFF. CDR3 coding DNA: TGCGCCAGCAGCTTGGTTGCGATTTCCTACAATGAGCAGTTCTTC.

This rearrangement joins TRBV28 to TRBJ1-3; no reliable D call. This CDR3 has 14 residues. CDR1 MDHEN and CDR2 SYDVKM come from the germline V gene. Trimming took 5 bases from V and 0 from J, leaving 8 bases between them. CDR3 sequence reads: CASSTESSGNTIYF. CDR3 coding DNA: TGTGCCAGCAGTACAGAGAGCTCTGGAAACACCATATATTTT.

The rearrangement links TRBV28 to TRBJ2-1, with TRBD2 matching 10 bases. The V segment lost 6 bases and the J segment 3 bases; nucleotides outside the gene matches: 8. This CDR3 has 16 amino acids. Germline V CDR1 and CDR2: MDHEN, SYDVKM. The CDR3 nucleotides are TGTGCCAGCAGCCCGACCCCTAGCGGGGGCTACAATGAGCAGTTCTTC. It specifies CASSPTPSGGYNEQFF.

The chain is built from TRBV4-3 and TRBJ2-3; D not resolved. Trimming removed 0 bases at V and 3 bases at J, with 10 bases between. Looked up from germline, CDR1 is LGHNA and CDR2 is YSLEER. CDR3 size: 15 residues. CDR3: CASSQDRLVTDTQYF. The CDR3 region has the DNA TGCGCCAGCAGCCAAGATCGGCTAGTAACAGATACGCAGTATTTT.

This chain uses TRBV7-9 with TRBJ2-5; TRBD2 agrees at 9 bases. Trimming at V came to 0 bases and at J to 2 bases, leaving 4 bases not matched to a gene. CDR1 and CDR2 (germline): SEHNR, FQNEAQ (reference sequence). CDR3 length equals 16 residues. CDR3 in DNA: TGTGCCAGCAGCTTAGCCTCACTAGCGGGTCAAGAGACCCAGTACTTC. Translation gives CASSLASLAGQETQYF. Supplemented by reference TRBV7-9 and TRBJ2-5, the full variable domain reads DTGVSQNPRHKITKRGQNVTFRCDPISEHNRLYWYRQTLGQGPEFLTYFQNEAQLEKSRLLSDRFSAERPKGSFSTLEIQRTEQGDSAMYLCASSLASLAGQETQYFGPGTRLLVL.

The chain has TRBV7-9 and TRBJ2-7, with D perhaps matching TRBD2 (5 bases). The V end was cut by 5 bases, the J end by 3 bases, with 11 bases between. Germline CDR1 reads SEHNR; CDR2 reads FQNEAQ (reference sequence). This CDR3 is built from 13 residues. The CDR3 coding sequence is TGTGCCAGCAGCCTCGGACTTAACTACGAGCAGTACTTC. Its translation is CASSLGLNYEQYF.

The chain links TRBV11-1 to TRBJ2-3, with D perhaps matching TRBD2 (5 bases). Germline CDR1 reads SGHAT; CDR2 reads FQDESV (reference sequence). This CDR3 has 14 amino acids. V gave up 7 bases and J gave up 5 bases, with 16 bases separating them. The CDR3 here is CASNTGVGEDTQYF. The CDR3 nucleotides read TGTGCCAGCAACACTGGGGTGGGAGAAGATACGCAGTATTTT. Complete variable domain (other parts from reference TRBV11-1 and TRBJ2-3): EAEVAQSPRYKITEKSQAVAFWCDPISGHATLYWYRQILGQGPELLVQFQDESVVDDSQLPKDRFSAERLKGVDSTLKIQPAELGDSAMYLCASNTGVGEDTQYFGPGTRLTVL.

V and J are TRBV5-1 and TRBJ2-3; D not resolved. Germline lookup yields CDR1 SGHRS and CDR2 YFSETQ. V lost 9 bases and J lost 0, with 17 bases in between. This CDR3 region has 15 residues. The CDR3 sequence is CATPRWLDSTDTQYF. The CDR3 bases are TGCGCCACCCCAAGGTGGCTAGATAGCACAGATACGCAGTATTTT.

The rearrangement uses TRBV14 and TRBJ2-1, with D perhaps matching TRBD2 (5 bases). CDR1 and CDR2 from the germline V gene are SGHDN and FVKESK. This CDR3 region has 16 residues. Trimming left V 0 bases short and J 3 bases short, with 12 bases between. The CDR3 sequence is CASSQERGGLYNEQFF. The CDR3, as DNA: TGTGCCAGCAGCCAAGAGCGAGGCGGGCTCTACAATGAGCAGTTCTTC.

The rearrangement links TRBV27 to TRBJ1-6, with D possibly being TRBD1 (5 bases). The CDR3 runs to 14 residues. V lost 2 bases, J lost 13 bases, and 15 bases lay in between. CDR1 is MNHEY, CDR2 SMNVEV, per germline (reference sequence). CDR3 sequence: CASSLVGVAGPLHF. DNA of the CDR3: TGTGCCAGCAGTTTAGTAGGGGTGGCAGGGCCCCTCCACTTT.

V gene TRBV29-1 combines with J gene TRBJ1-4; 8 positions agree with TRBD1. The CDR3 length is 16 residues. Germline CDR1 and CDR2: SQVTM and ANQGSEA. V lost 7 bases, J lost 10 bases, and 20 bases stayed unmatched. As DNA, the CDR3 is TGCAGCGCCTGGAAATTTATCAGGGGGCTCGGGGGAAAACTGTTTTTT. Translated, it gives CSAWKFIRGLGGKLFF.

This chain uses TRBV9 with TRBJ2-7, with TRBD1 matching over 7 bases. Looked up from germline, CDR1 is SGDLS and CDR2 is YYNGEE. Trimming removed 3 bases from V and 0 bases from J; junction bases left unmatched: 15. The CDR3 length is 18 residues. As DNA, the CDR3 is TGTGCCAGCAGCGGACGACAGGGCGGAGTGGGAAGCTCCTACGAGCAGTACTTC. Amino acid sequence: CASSGRQGGVGSSYEQYF.

V is TRBV18 and J is TRBJ1-1; D remains ambiguous. V lost 3 bases and J 0 bases, leaving 14 bases between the germline ends. This CDR3 has 16 residues. Germline assignment: CDR1 KGHSH and CDR2 LQKENI. The CDR3 spells CASSPASEVMNTEAFF. For the CDR3, the DNA is TGTGCCAGCTCACCGGCCTCGGAGGTAATGAACACTGAAGCTTTCTTT.

V is TRBV14 and J is TRBJ1-2; D is undetermined. The CDR3 runs 15 residues. Trimming stripped 4 bases from V and 2 bases from J, with 14 bases between. CDR1 and CDR2 from the germline V gene are SGHDN and FVKESK. This CDR3 reads CASSPVRTGNYGYTF. The CDR3 region has the DNA TGTGCCAGCAGCCCCGTCCGGACGGGGAACTATGGCTACACCTTC.

V gene TRBV18 combines with J gene TRBJ2-2, with 8 bases aligning to TRBD1. The CDR3 contains 15 residues. Germline loops: CDR1 KGHSH, CDR2 LQKENI. The V segment lost 3 bases and the J segment 3 bases; nucleotides outside the gene matches: 3. As DNA, the CDR3 is TGTGCCAGCTCACCTCAGGGGGCCTACACCGGGGAGCTGTTTTTT. It encodes CASSPQGAYTGELFF.

V usage is TRBV9 and J usage is TRBJ2-5; 10 positions agree with TRBD2. Looked up from germline, CDR1 is SGDLS and CDR2 is YYNGEE. Trimming took 4 bases from V and 4 from J; bases not matched to a gene: 10. The CDR3 totals 16 residues. CDR3 amino acids: CASSNTSGIYGETQYF. CDR3 sequence (DNA): TGTGCCAGCAGCAACACTAGCGGGATCTACGGAGAGACCCAGTACTTC.

This chain connects TRBV5-4 to TRBJ2-7; tentatively, D is TRBD2 (7 bases). Germline V gives CDR1 SGHNT, CDR2 YYREEE (reference sequence). The CDR3 extends over 15 amino acids. V was trimmed by 4 bases and J by 2 bases, leaving 16 bases between them. The CDR3 spells CASSPEGRGAYEQYF. CDR3 DNA: TGTGCCAGCAGCCCGGAGGGGAGGGGGGCCTACGAGCAGTACTTC.

V is TRBV6-1 and J is TRBJ2-4; maybe TRBD1 (5 bases). V lost 4 bases to trimming and J lost 0 bases, with 10 bases between them. Germline CDR1 and CDR2: MNHNS and SASEGT. The CDR3 is made up of 15 amino acids. CDR3 loop: CASSGRQLAKNIQYF. The CDR3 DNA sequence: TGTGCCAGCAGTGGGAGACAGTTAGCCAAAAACATTCAGTACTTC.

This rearrangement joins TRBV5-6 to TRBJ1-5; D remains unclear. This CDR3 region has 15 residues. The ends were cut back, 1 base at V and 0 bases at J, with 8 bases in the middle. Germline V gene lookup returns CDR1 SGHDT and CDR2 YYEEEE. DNA of the CDR3: TGTGCCAGCAGCTTGCGCGGGTATAGCAATCAGCCCCAGCATTTT. Residues: CASSLRGYSNQPQHF.

The chain employs TRBV4-1 and TRBJ2-5, with TRBD2 identical over 13 bases. The DNA end favors TRBJ2-7, so the J call may be wrong. The CDR3 has 15 amino acids. CDR1 and CDR2 from the germline V gene are MGHRA and YSYEKL. CDR3 amino acids: CASSQEGLAGTEQYF. The CDR3 DNA reads as TGCGCCAGCAGCCAAGAGGGACTAGCGGGAACCGAGCAGTACTTC.

The V gene is TRBV2, the J gene TRBJ1-5; D is possibly TRBD1 (5 bases). Germline V gives CDR1 SNHLY, CDR2 FYNNEI. The length of the CDR3 is 15 residues. Trimming removed 2 bases from V and 7 bases from J, with 15 bases in between. The CDR3 sequence: CASSERQGWEQPQHF. The CDR3 nucleotides read TGTGCCAGCAGTGAACGGCAGGGTTGGGAACAGCCCCAGCATTTT. Drawing the rest from reference TRBV2 and TRBJ1-5, the complete variable domain is EPEVTQTPSHQVTQMGQEVILRCVPISNHLYFYWYRQILGQKVEFLVSFYNNEISEKSEIFDDQFSVERPDGSNFTLKIRSTKLEDSAMYFCASSERQGWEQPQHFGDGTRLSIL.

The J gene is TRBJ1-2, the V gene TRBV6-6; 7 bases are a match to TRBD1. Per germline, CDR1 MNHNY and CDR2 SVGAGI (reference sequence). V lost 2 bases and J lost 8; bases outside the gene matches: 11. The CDR3 has 15 residues. CDR3 protein: CASSYLGTEVEGYTF. CDR3 DNA sequence: TGTGCCAGCAGTTACCTTGGGACAGAAGTGGAGGGCTACACCTTC.